This T cell receptor beta chain is from a study of human T cells and chemical hapten exposure. TCRdb recomputed calls from the RACE reads with MiXCR, one row per CDR3 protein. The sample holds some 380,000 distinct CDR3 sequences; roughly 4.8% are singletons and the top ten take under 3%. This clonotype was recorded at least ten times. CDR3 size: 14 residues. V shed 6 bases and J shed 3 bases, with 14 bases lying between them. Germline values: CDR1 MDHEN, CDR2 SYDVKM. Time point specified: patch test 1, 2 weeks after DPC sensitization. As for treatment: therapeutic diphenylcyclopropenone sensitization with weekly scalp DPC.

The sequenced sample was whole blood, obtained in connection with sensitization to the hapten diphenylcyclopropenone (DPC). This receptor was taken from a woman aged 50 to 65 with alopecia areata. Some clones in this sample may be carry-over from other donors' samples. The chain carries TRBV28 and TRBJ1-1; D possibly corresponds to TRBD1 (6 bases). The CDR3 spells CASSDRSLYTEAFF. The CDR3 bases are TGTGCCAGCAGCGACAGGTCCCTTTACACTGAAGCTTTCTTT.